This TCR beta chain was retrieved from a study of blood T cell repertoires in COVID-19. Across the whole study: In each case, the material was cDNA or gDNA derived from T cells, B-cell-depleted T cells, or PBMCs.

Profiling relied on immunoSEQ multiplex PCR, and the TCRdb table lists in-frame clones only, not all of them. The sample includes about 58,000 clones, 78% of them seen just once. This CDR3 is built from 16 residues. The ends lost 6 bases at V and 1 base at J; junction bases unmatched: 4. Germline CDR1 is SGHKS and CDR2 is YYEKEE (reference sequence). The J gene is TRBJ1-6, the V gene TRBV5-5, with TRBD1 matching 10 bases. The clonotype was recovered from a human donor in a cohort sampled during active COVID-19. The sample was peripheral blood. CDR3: CASIADRGSYNSPLHF. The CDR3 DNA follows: TGTGCCAGCATCGCGGACAGGGGGTCCTATAATTCACCCCTCCACTTT. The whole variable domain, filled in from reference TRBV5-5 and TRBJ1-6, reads DAGVTQSPTHLIKTRGQQVTLRCSPISGHKSVSWYQQVLGQGPQFIFQYYEKEERGRGNFPDRFSARQFPNYSSELNVNALLLGDSALYLCASIADRGSYNSPLHFGNGTRLTVT.